This TCR beta chain derives from a study of shared clonotypes between healthy human individuals. CDR3 size: 14 residues. Germline assignment: CDR1 GTSNPN and CDR2 SVGIG (reference sequence). Trimming took 3 bases from V and 0 from J, leaving 9 bases between them. The count of this clone is one. Other DNA sequences within the sample encode an identical CDR3. Per sorted-subset replicate PCR, input was approximately 0.2 ug DNA, representing roughly 30,000 T cell genomes. TCRdb keeps only in-frame clones here, not all; method: immunoSEQ multiplex PCR. The table lists about 2.3 million clones, roughly 92% of them singletons.

The clonotype was recovered from a young man in good health. Some clones in this sample may be carry-over from other donors' samples. Sequenced input: naive CD4+ T cells from PBMCs. Subset in this sample: CD45RA+ positively selected. The rearrangement joins TRBV30 to TRBJ1-3; no definite D call. CDR3 sequence: CAWSRQSSGNTIYF. As DNA, the CDR3 is TGTGCCTGGAGCAGGCAGAGCTCTGGAAACACCATATATTTT. Together with reference TRBV30 and TRBJ1-3, the CDR3 gives the full variable domain: SQTIHQWPATLVQPVGSPLSLECTVEGTSNPNLYWYRQAAGRGLQLLFYSVGIGQISSEVPQNLSASRPQDRQFILSSKKLLLSDSGFYLCAWSRQSSGNTIYFGEGSWLTVV.